This entry concerns a single T cell receptor beta chain. Its matching antigen is unknown. The method was immunoSEQ multiplex PCR; TCRdb's version includes in-frame clones alone and lacks a portion of them. The table lists around 170,000 clones, 85% of them singletons, with about a sixth in the top ten. The V end lost 3 bases, the J end lost 0 bases, and 4 bases lay between the germline ends. This CDR3 region has 13 residues. Germline V CDR1 and CDR2: SGHTA, FQGNSA. This specimen belongs to a study of cytomegalovirus exposure and HLA in healthy donors. Overall study results and limits: According to a subsequent analysis, TCR clusters identified in the first cohort showed a tendency to co-occur across the 120 or so validation repertoires. Rare sequences made up most TCRs, while some public TCRs were found in many donors. Altogether, 160 or so TCR beta chains were recorded as cytomegalovirus-associated.

The chain couples TRBV7-2 to TRBJ2-3; D remains unclear. The sequence was obtained from a man younger than 35 in good health and CMV-seropositive. Source material: PBMCs. CDR3 amino acids: CASSFPSTDTQYF. As DNA, the CDR3 is TGTGCCAGCAGCTTCCCTAGCACAGATACGCAGTATTTT.